This entry concerns a single T cell receptor beta chain. The data are from a study of blood T cell repertoires in COVID-19. Method: immunoSEQ multiplex PCR; TCRdb's copy keeps in-frame clones and lacks some. The sample holds around 250,000 clones; approximately 88% are singletons and the top ten take 1% to 1.5%. Germline-derived CDR1 and CDR2 are SEHNR and FQNEAQ (reference sequence). The V and J ends lost 5 bases and 1 base respectively, with 8 bases between them. This CDR3 is 13 amino acids long. V and J are TRBV7-9 and TRBJ1-1, with D possibly being TRBD1 (5 bases). Specimen: PBMCs or T cells enriched from blood (not recorded which). This TCR derives from a woman aged 40 to 50 with acute COVID-19. This chain's CDR3 is CASSTTGNTEAFF. The CDR3 nucleotides read TGTGCCAGCAGCACCACAGGGAACACTGAAGCTTTCTTT. The entire variable domain, with the rest obtained from reference TRBV7-9 and TRBJ1-1, is as follows: DTGVSQNPRHKITKRGQNVTFRCDPISEHNRLYWYRQTLGQGPEFLTYFQNEAQLEKSRLLSDRFSAERPKGSFSTLEIQRTEQGDSAMYLCASSTTGNTEAFFGQGTRLTVV.